One sample yielded the 18 T cell receptor beta chains listed below, sequenced in a study of spatial heterogeneity in lung cancer. A single record per CDR3 protein comes from TCRdb applying MiXCR to the 5' RACE reads. The sample lists 4,700 or so distinct CDR3 sequences; 30% to 35% were seen once. Time point: sample taken at primary tumor resection. Whole RNA, isolated from tumor, nontumor lung or frozen PBMC, was sequenced without prior sorting. Sample: PBMCs, taken at surgery. These receptors were collected from a male donor with early-stage non-small cell lung cancer.

As to this clonotype: The library was designed around alpha chains, so this beta chain is a stray read whose abundance carries little weight. This chain uses TRBV4-2 with TRBJ1-2, with D unclear. The CDR3 runs 13 residues. Germline values: CDR1 LGHNA, CDR2 YNFKEQ. V was cut by 1 base and J by 7 bases, with 10 bases left in between. For the CDR3, the DNA is TGTGCCAGCAGCCAAGCCGAGATACGTGGCTACACCTTC. Residues: CASSQAEIRGYTF.

In its sample, this clonotype ranks as medium-sized. This beta chain represents an off-target read in a library built for alpha chains; its size is of limited meaning. This rearrangement joins TRBV29-1 to TRBJ2-1, with 13 bases that match TRBD2. This CDR3 is 16 amino acids long. Germline CDR1 and CDR2: SQVTM and ANQGSEA. With 6 bases clipped from V and 6 bases from J, the junction kept 11 bases outside the gene matches. CDR3 protein: CSVKRTGTSGTNEQFF. The DNA of the CDR3 is TGCAGCGTCAAGAGGACCGGGACTAGCGGGACCAATGAGCAGTTCTTC.

On this clonotype itself: Found in a library prepared for alpha chains, this beta chain is an off-target read, and its abundance has little meaning. The CDR3 here is CASSHPPRGPEQYF. CDR3 DNA: TGTGCCAGCAGCCACCCCCCCCGGGGACCCGAGCAGTACTTC. This chain uses TRBV3-1 with TRBJ2-7; possibly TRBD1 or TRBD2 for D (5 bases each). Germline values: CDR1 LGHDT, CDR2 YNNKEL (reference sequence). The V end was cut by 3 bases, the J end by 6 bases, with 15 bases between. The CDR3 spans 14 residues.

By sample share, this clonotype is large. Being off target in a library aimed at alpha chains, this beta chain has a size of little meaning. The J gene is TRBJ2-3, the V gene TRBV13; D is ambiguous. Germline CDR1 is PRHDT and CDR2 is FYEKMQ (reference sequence). This CDR3 spans 12 amino acids. V lost 5 bases, J lost 0 bases, and 3 bases lay in between. Here the CDR3 reads CASSRSTDTQYF. Here the CDR3 DNA reads TGTGCCAGCAGCCGCAGCACAGATACGCAGTATTTT.

This clonotype has more than one count but fewer than ten. A library made for alpha chains picked up this beta chain off target, so its size means little. The rearrangement joins TRBV7-2 to TRBJ2-5; unclear D gene. CDR1 and CDR2 (germline): SGHTA, FQGNSA. V lost 0 bases to trimming and J lost 6 bases, with 17 bases between them. The CDR3 is 16 residues long. CDR3 loop: CASSLARGRAAKTQYF. CDR3 sequence (DNA): TGTGCCAGCAGCTTAGCGCGTGGAAGGGCGGCGAAGACCCAGTACTTC.

This clonotype was observed a few times. Little can be read into the size of this beta chain, an off-target read in a library designed for alpha chains. The chain links TRBV9 to TRBJ2-2; no reliable D call. CDR1 SGDLS and CDR2 YYNGEE come from the germline V gene. This CDR3 spans 14 amino acids. Between the trimmed V and J ends, which lost 1 base and 1 base, there was a span of 5 bases. DNA for the CDR3: TGTGCCAGCAGCGTAAAGGAGAACACCGGGGAGCTGTTTTTT. Translation gives CASSVKENTGELFF.

A remark on this clonotype: Found in a library prepared for alpha chains, this beta chain is an off-target read, and its abundance has little meaning. The chain employs TRBV6-1 and TRBJ2-6; 7 bases agree with TRBD2. CDR1 and CDR2 (germline): MNHNS, SASEGT. V shed 3 bases, J shed 2 bases, and the junction held 7 bases outside the gene matches. The CDR3 spans 17 residues. CDR3 nucleotide sequence: TGTGCCAGCAGTGACCCTAGGGGAGGGGCTGGGGCCAACGTCCTGACTTTC. It yields the protein CASSDPRGGAGANVLTF.

Details on this clonotype: The library was prepared for alpha chains; this beta chain is a stray read, so its frequency means little. The chain has TRBV7-3 and TRBJ2-1; D remains unclear. Deletions cut 7 bases from V and 1 base from J, with 11 bases between. Germline CDR1 is SGHTA and CDR2 is FQGTGA. CDR3 length: 14 amino acids. The CDR3, as DNA: TGTGCCAGCACGTGGTCTTTATCCTACAATGAGCAGTTCTTC. Its translation is CASTWSLSYNEQFF.

This clonotype was recorded a few times. The library was designed around alpha chains, so this beta chain is a stray read whose abundance carries little weight. The CDR3 region has the DNA TGTGCCAGCAGCCCTGCTCCGAACACCGGGGAGCTGTTTTTT. Its protein is CASSPAPNTGELFF. The rearrangement joins TRBV7-7 to TRBJ2-2; D gene unclear. The CDR3 contains 14 residues. Germline CDR1 SSHAT, CDR2 FNYEAQ (reference sequence). Trimming took 5 bases from V and 0 from J, leaving 7 bases between them.

Worth noting for this clonotype: This beta chain lies outside the target of a library built for alpha chains; its clone size means little. The V call is TRBV2, the J call TRBJ2-2, with 8 bases aligning to TRBD1. The germline CDR1 and CDR2 sequences are SNHLY and FYNNEI. The CDR3 consists of 15 residues. Trimming at V came to 6 bases and at J to 0 bases, leaving 3 bases not matched to a gene. The CDR3 DNA is TGTGCCAGCAGGTCGACAGGGGCGAACACCGGGGAGCTGTTTTTT. Its translation: CASRSTGANTGELFF.

Notes on this clonotype: Since the library was made to target alpha chains, this beta chain is a stray read and its abundance is not meaningful. The rearrangement joins TRBV10-3 to TRBJ2-7, with a possible D match to TRBD2 (5 bases). The CDR3 length is 14 residues. Germline CDR1 reads ENHRY; CDR2 reads SYGVKD. Trimming removed 10 bases at V and 0 bases at J, with 16 bases between. This CDR3 reads CATGVPRSSYEQYF. In DNA, the CDR3 is TGTGCCACCGGGGTGCCCCGAAGCTCCTACGAGCAGTACTTC.

This clonotype is labeled as medium-sized. In a library made to pick up alpha chains, this beta chain is a stray read with a size that means little. This sequence joins TRBV29-1 and TRBJ2-3; D may be TRBD2 (6 bases). The germline CDR1 and CDR2 sequences are SQVTM and ANQGSEA. The ends were cut back, 5 bases at V and 3 bases at J, with 12 bases in the middle. The CDR3 totals 13 residues. The CDR3 region is CSVREPRTDTQYF. The CDR3 DNA reads TGCAGCGTTCGGGAGCCTAGAACAGATACGCAGTATTTT.

This clonotype showed up just once. With the library built for alpha chains, this beta chain is off target and its frequency is not meaningful. The chain links TRBV24-1 to TRBJ2-1; TRBD1 agrees at 12 bases. With 3 bases clipped from V and 5 bases from J, the junction kept 7 bases outside the gene matches. The CDR3 is 17 residues long. The germline V gene has CDR1 KGHDR and CDR2 SFDVKD. The CDR3 sequence is CATSDPPGQGANNEQFF. The DNA of the CDR3 is TGTGCCACCAGTGATCCCCCGGGACAGGGGGCAAACAATGAGCAGTTCTTC.

This clonotype occurred a few times. Because this beta chain is a stray read in a library intended to capture alpha chains, its abundance should not be given much weight. The chain recombines TRBV24-1 with TRBJ2-5, with D possibly being TRBD1 (6 bases). The germline V gene has CDR1 KGHDR and CDR2 SFDVKD. The CDR3 extends over 16 amino acids. Trimming stripped 3 bases from V and 5 bases from J, with 18 bases between. CDR3 loop: CATSDPGVSTYETQYF. CDR3 nucleotide sequence: TGTGCCACCAGTGATCCAGGGGTTTCGACTTACGAGACCCAGTACTTC.

Details on this clonotype: A library prepared for alpha chains yielded this beta chain as an off-target read; its size is of little meaning. This chain connects TRBV24-1 to TRBJ2-7, with a tentative D call TRBD1 (6 bases). Germline V gene data show CDR1 as KGHDR and CDR2 as SFDVKD. Trimming pared 3 bases from V and 5 bases from J, leaving 13 bases between. The CDR3 is 14 amino acids. The CDR3 spells CATSDTGLRHEQYF. The DNA for the CDR3 is TGTGCCACCAGTGATACAGGGTTACGCCACGAGCAGTACTTC.

In the case of this clonotype: This beta chain is a stray read from a library made for alpha chains; its abundance is not meaningful. The chain joins TRBV21-1 to TRBJ2-3; TRBD2 reflects the table's D call only, with no check against the DNA. TRBV21-1 is tagged as a pseudogene. The CDR3 consists of 15 residues. CDR3 protein: CASSEGPPRTDTQYF. CDR3 nucleotides: TGTGCCAGCAGCGAGGGTCCTCCCCGCACAGATACGCAGTATTTT.

On this clonotype itself: This beta chain is a stray read from a library made for alpha chains; its abundance is not meaningful. In nucleotides, the CDR3 is TGTGCCAGCAGCTTGCAGAACATGAACACTGAAGCTTTCTTT. Protein: CASSLQNMNTEAFF. V and J are TRBV5-5 and TRBJ1-1; no firm D call. The CDR3 loop spans 14 amino acids. Germline V CDR1 and CDR2: SGHKS, YYEKEE (reference sequence). Trimming removed 1 base at V and 0 bases at J, with 7 bases between.

About this clonotype itself: This beta chain represents an off-target read in a library built for alpha chains; its size is of limited meaning. V and J are TRBV5-1 and TRBJ2-5; D is possibly TRBD2 (5 bases). Germline CDR1 SGHRS, CDR2 YFSETQ. The CDR3 has 13 residues. V lost 0 bases and J 7 bases, leaving 10 bases between the germline ends. The CDR3 region has the DNA TGCGCCAGCAGCTTGGCGGGAAAAGGGACCCAGTACTTC. Encoded protein: CASSLAGKGTQYF.